The rows below give T cell receptor beta chains drawn from one sample of a study of T cell responses to AZD1222 COVID-19 vaccine. Using immunoSEQ multiplex PCR, the repertoire was profiled, and TCRdb retains in-frame clones only, with some absent. The table has approximately 160,000 clones, 90% to 95% seen once. The sample in question was peripheral blood, obtained on day 0 of AZD1222 vaccination. The source is an adult in good health. Each CDR3 is given with its conserved first and last residue. A D gene is named only where the DNA matches it firmly. Rows give clone size only sometimes, using once, few, many, or a class for an expanded clone.

TRBJ1-2	TRBV4-3	TRBD1	-	TGCGCCAGCAGCCAAGTCGCCGGGACAGGGTATGGCTACACCTTC	CASSQVAGTGYGYTF
TRBJ1-2	TRBV4-1	-	-	TGCGCCAGCAGCCAAGGACGCTCTAACTATGGCTACACCTTC	CASSQGRSNYGYTF
TRBJ1-6	TRBV5-3	TRBD1	-	TGTGCCAGAGCAGTATGGGACAGGGAGAATTCACCCCTCCACTTT	CARAVWDRENSPLHF
TRBJ1-4	TRBV4-1	-	-	TGCGCCAGCAGCCAACCTCAGGGGAAAAGAGAAAAACTGTTTTTT	CASSQPQGKREKLFF
TRBJ1-2	TRBV10-2	-	once	TGCGCCAGCACCGACAGGACACCTGCTAACTATGGCTACACCTTC	CASTDRTPANYGYTF
TRBJ1-2	TRBV12-3/TRBV12-4	-	-	TGTGCCAGCAGTTTAGGGGGGAACTATGGCTACACCTTC	CASSLGGNYGYTF
TRBJ1-5	TRBV27	-	-	TGTGCCAGCAGTTTGGTTCGGAGCAATCAGCCCCAGCATTTT	CASSLVRSNQPQHF
TRBJ1-1	TRBV3-1/TRBV3-2	-	-	TGTGCCAGCAGCCAGGGGCTGGGCACTGAAGCTTTCTTT	CASSQGLGTEAFF
TRBJ1-4	TRBV6-6	TRBD1	-	TGTGCCAGCAGTCTCGGACAGGGAACGTCGGTTGTGGGTAATGAAAAACTGTTTTTT	CASSLGQGTSVVGNEKLFF
TRBJ2-1	TRBV6-4	-	-	TGTGCCAGCAGTGTGGGGGCGAGCTCCTACAATGAGCAGTTCTTC	CASSVGASSYNEQFF
TRBJ1-2	TRBV7-2	TRBD1	-	TGTGCCAGCAGCCGGGACAGAGACTATGGCTACACCTTC	CASSRDRDYGYTF
TRBJ1-5	TRBV30	TRBD1	-	TGTGCCTGGGACAGGGGGAATCAGCCCCAGCATTTT	CAWDRGNQPQHF
TRBJ2-7	TRBV28	-	-	TGTGCCAGCAGTTTGGGGGGTAGCTCCTACGAGCAGTACTTC	CASSLGGSSYEQYF
TRBJ2-5	TRBV3-1/TRBV3-2	-	-	TGTGCCAGCAGCCAAGCCGACCCCGCCGCCCAGTACTTC	CASSQADPAAQYF
TRBJ2-6	TRBV10-2	TRBD1	-	TGCGCCAGCAGTGGTACAGGGGCTGGGGCCAACGTCCTGACTTTC	CASSGTGAGANVLTF
TRBJ2-1	TRBV4-1	-	once	TGCGCCAGCAGCCAAGAGGGCCCCAATGAGCAGTTCTTC	CASSQEGPNEQFF
TRBJ2-5	TRBV7-2	-	-	TGTGCCAGCAGCTTACCGGGTGTTGAGACCCAGTACTTC	CASSLPGVETQYF
TRBJ2-1	TRBV6-5	TRBD1	-	TGTGCCAGTAGAAGATTGGGACAGGGCAGGAATGAGCAGTTCTTC	CASRRLGQGRNEQFF
TRBJ1-5	TRBV19	-	-	TGTGCCAGTAGTATAGTCGGTGGGGCGCTGGGGCCCCAGCATTTT	CASSIVGGALGPQHF
TRBJ2-1	TRBV7-2	-	-	TGTGCCAGCAAGGGGGGGGCGGTTTACAATGAGCAGTTCTTC	CASKGGAVYNEQFF
TRBJ2-7	TRBV19	-	-	TGTGCCAGTAGTATACAGGGGAAATACGAGCAGTACTTC	CASSIQGKYEQYF
TRBJ2-3	TRBV4-1	-	once	TGCGCCAGCAGCCAAGTTTCAGGGGACAGCACAGATACGCAGTATTTT	CASSQVSGDSTDTQYF
TRBJ1-1	TRBV6-5	-	-	TGTGCCAGCAGTTACGGGTCCCGAGGGGGGGCCCCTGAAGCTTTCTTT	CASSYGSRGGAPEAFF
TRBJ2-5	TRBV11-2	TRBD1	-	TGTGCCAGCAGACATGGACAGGGGGGTCTTGGAGAGACCCAGTACTTC	CASRHGQGGLGETQYF
TRBJ2-5	TRBV11-3	-	-	TGTGCCAGCAGCTTAACGTCAGGGGAGGGGACCCAGTACTTC	CASSLTSGEGTQYF
TRBJ1-5	TRBV5-5	-	-	TGTGCCAGCAGCTTTGTTGGCGGACAGAATCAGCCCCAGCATTTT	CASSFVGGQNQPQHF
TRBJ1-4	TRBV7-9	-	-	TGTGCCAGCAGCTTAGTGGCAGGGAGGGCAACTAATGAAAAACTGTTTTTT	CASSLVAGRATNEKLFF
TRBJ2-5	TRBV18	-	few	TGTGCCAGCTCACCACGCCATGAGACCCAGTACTTC	CASSPRHETQYF
TRBJ2-3	TRBV12-5	-	-	TGTGCTAGTGGTTTTGGGGTATTGAGACCAGATACGCAGTATTTT	CASGFGVLRPDTQYF
TRBJ1-4	TRBV15	-	-	TGTGCCACCAGCAGAGATCCCCTTGGACTCAGCGCCAATAGTCTGTTTTTT	CATSRDPLGLSANSLFF
TRBJ1-2	TRBV10-2	TRBD1	once	TGCGCCAGCAGTCATACCGGGACAGCCAATGGCTACACCTTC	CASSHTGTANGYTF
TRBJ2-2	TRBV6-5	-	-	TGTGCCAGCACAGGCAACCTTCGGGGTTTCGGGGAGCTGTTTTTT	CASTGNLRGFGELFF
TRBJ1-1	TRBV19	-	-	TGTGCCAGTAGTATAGGGGGTTACACTGAAGCTTTCTTT	CASSIGGYTEAFF
TRBJ1-2	TRBV11-2	-	few	TGTGCCAGCAGCTTAGTCGCGGGGAATGGCTACACCTTC	CASSLVAGNGYTF
TRBJ1-1	TRBV7-8	TRBD1	-	TGTGCCAGCAGCCCAACCCGATGGACAGGGACCATGACTGAAGCTTTCTTT	CASSPTRWTGTMTEAFF
TRBJ2-7	TRBV30	TRBD2	-	TGTGCCTGGGAAGGAAGACTAGCGGGACTCTACGAGCAGTACTTC	CAWEGRLAGLYEQYF
TRBJ1-4	TRBV6-6	-	-	TGTGCCAGCAGTTACTCGGGGAAGGCTAATGAAAAACTGTTTTTT	CASSYSGKANEKLFF
TRBJ1-1	TRBV27	TRBD1	-	TGTGCCAGCAGTACCATGACAGGGGGAGGCACTGAAGCTTTCTTT	CASSTMTGGGTEAFF
TRBJ1-1	TRBV4-3	-	-	TGCGCCAGCAGCCAAGATCATGGCGCAAGCCAATTT	CASSQDHGASQF
TRBJ1-1	TRBV12-3/TRBV12-4	-	-	TGTGCCAGCAGTTTTGAGGAAAACACTGAAGCTTTCTTT	CASSFEENTEAFF
TRBJ1-5	TRBV10-3	TRBD1	-	TGTGCCATCAGTGAGTGGAGACAGGGGGCGAGCAATCAGCCCCAGCATTTT	CAISEWRQGASNQPQHF
TRBJ2-7	TRBV19	-	-	TGTGCCAGTAGTATTACCGAGACTACCTACGAGCAGTACTTC	CASSITETTYEQYF
TRBJ1-5	TRBV20-1	-	few	TGCAGTGCTAGTAGAGGGGGCAATCAGCCCCAGCATTTT	CSASRGGNQPQHF
TRBJ1-2	TRBV5-1	-	-	TGCGCCAGCAGCCCGGACAGCGACTATGGCTACACCTTC	CASSPDSDYGYTF
TRBJ1-5	TRBV27	-	-	TGTGCCAGCAGTTTATCTGGGTTTCAGCCCCAGCATTTT	CASSLSGFQPQHF
TRBJ2-4	TRBV3-1/TRBV3-2	-	-	TGTGCCAGCAGCCCCAATCCCCCCGGCGGGGATCAGTACTTC	CASSPNPPGGDQYF
TRBJ1-1	TRBV28	-	-	TGTGCCATCTCGCGTTTTGACAATCGTGAAGCTTTCTTT	CAISRFDNREAFF
TRBJ1-1	TRBV19	-	once	TGTGCCAGTACGGACTGGGGCGGGGCGGGGATAGCTTTCTTT	CASTDWGGAGIAFF
TRBJ1-6	TRBV10-3	-	-	TGTGCCATCAGTGAGACACCAGACAGGTCCCTCCACTTT	CAISETPDRSLHF
TRBJ1-1	TRBV29-1	-	-	TGCAGCGTTGTTCTTTGGCAGGGGACTGAAGCTTTCTTT	CSVVLWQGTEAFF
TRBJ2-3	TRBV2	-	-	TGTGCCAGCAGTGATAGCGACCGCACAGATACGCAGTATTTT	CASSDSDRTDTQYF
TRBJ2-1	TRBV7-2	-	-	TGTGCCAGCAGCACCTTGGTTGCGGGCCTGCGCCAAAACAATGAGCAGTTCTTC	CASSTLVAGLRQNNEQFF
TRBJ2-1	TRBV3-1/TRBV3-2	-	-	TGTGCCAGCAGCCAAGCATCCCGCGGGCATGAGCAGTTCTTC	CASSQASRGHEQFF